Sequencing of this T cell receptor (beta chain) was carried out in a study of T cells after yellow fever vaccination. Study-level information: Preparation of the low-cell-number fractions used SMART-Seq v4 Ultra Low Input.

TCRdb reprocessed the 5' RACE reads with MiXCR, giving one entry per CDR3 protein. The profile shows 300,000 to 400,000 distinct CDR3 sequences, about 4% of them singletons. Looked up from germline, CDR1 is KGHSH and CDR2 is LQKENI. This CDR3 has 14 residues. V was cut by 1 base and J by 2 bases, with 8 bases left in between. The chain is built from TRBV18 and TRBJ2-5; D perhaps matches TRBD1 (5 bases). The TCR sequence derives from a man between 18 and 29 years old who received the YFV17D yellow fever vaccine. The starting material was PBMCs, obtained 5 days after the yellow fever booster vaccination. CDR3 nucleotides: TGTGCCAGCTCACCACGGGGCAGTCAAGAGACCCAGTACTTC. This codes for CASSPRGSQETQYF. The full variable domain, with the rest looked up from reference TRBV18 and TRBJ2-5, is NAGVMQNPRHLVRRRGQEARLRCSPMKGHSHVYWYRQLPEEGLKFMVYLQKENIIDESGMPKERFSAEFPKEGPSILRIQQVVRGDSAAYFCASSPRGSQETQYFGPGTRLLVL.